The source of this T cell receptor (beta chain) is a study of chronic HIV infection and antiretroviral therapy (dated by TCRdb to the mid-2010s). The CDR3 contains 14 residues, cysteine and phenylalanine counted. Of all the DNA, just the CDR3 is kept, 42 bases in frame from base 1. The V and J ends are trimmed by 6 bases and 4 bases, leaving 13 bases between them. Via the germline V gene, CDR1 is MNHEY and CDR2 SVGEGT. The method was 5' RACE. Sequencing was carried out with an Illumina MiSeq. TCRdb applied fastp at Q25 and MiXCR to the public reads, then kept only in-frame beta chains. Identical CDR3 proteins give one entry, which carries the most common genes and DNA. The sample table records about 48,000 distinct CDR3 sequences; about 18% of these occur just once. Approximately 2.8% of the sample comes from the top ten. This clonotype was counted a few times. Its antigen remains unidentified. Nothing much larger sits one base from this clone, and base qualities are not available.

The chain joins TRBV6-2 or TRBV6-3 to TRBJ2-1, with the identity of the D gene unclear. This sequence was found in an adult who had HIV and had not received antiretroviral therapy, or was an uninfected healthy control (not recorded which). The sample comprised peripheral blood. Read as DNA, the sequence is TGTGCCAGCAGCCAAACTAACCCTTACAATGAGCAGTTCTTC. This sequence encodes CASSQTNPYNEQFF.